This T cell receptor beta chain appears in the sequencing data of a study of blood T cell repertoires in COVID-19. Study-wide background: Sources were T cells, B-cell-depleted T cells, or PBMCs; the material itself was cDNA or gDNA.

The protocol was immunoSEQ multiplex PCR, while the TCRdb copy is restricted to in-frame clones and leaves out a portion. The sample lists under 450,000 clones, roughly 90% occurring once. The V end was cut by 4 bases, the J end by 0 bases, with 12 bases between. The germline V gene encodes CDR1 ENHRY and CDR2 SYGVKD. This CDR3 spans 15 amino acids. The sequence was collected from a woman in her thirties who had recovered from COVID-19. V gene TRBV10-3 combines with J gene TRBJ1-2; D not resolved. Sequenced sample: PBMCs or T cells enriched from blood (not recorded which). DNA for the CDR3: TGTGCCATCAGTGGCGTGCAGGCAGCTAACTATGGCTACACCTTC. It is translated as CAISGVQAANYGYTF.